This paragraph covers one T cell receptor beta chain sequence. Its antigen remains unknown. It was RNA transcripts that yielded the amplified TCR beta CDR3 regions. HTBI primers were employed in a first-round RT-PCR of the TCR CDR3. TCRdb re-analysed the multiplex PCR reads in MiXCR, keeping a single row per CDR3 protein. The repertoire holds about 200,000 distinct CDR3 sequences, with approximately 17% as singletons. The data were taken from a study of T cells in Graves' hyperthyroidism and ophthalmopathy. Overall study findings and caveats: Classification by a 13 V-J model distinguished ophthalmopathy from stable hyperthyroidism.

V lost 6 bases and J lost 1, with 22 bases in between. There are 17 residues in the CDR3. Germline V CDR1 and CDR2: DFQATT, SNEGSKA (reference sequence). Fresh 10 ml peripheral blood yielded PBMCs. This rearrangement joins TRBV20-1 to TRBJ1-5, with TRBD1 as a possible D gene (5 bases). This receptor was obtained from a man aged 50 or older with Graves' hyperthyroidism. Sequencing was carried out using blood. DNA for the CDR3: TGCAGTGCCAGGGTGGCGCTGGGGCAGGAGAGCAATCAGCCCCAGCATTTT. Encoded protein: CSARVALGQESNQPQHF.